These 19 T cell receptor beta chains were all obtained from the same sample, sequenced in a study of B cell selection in AIRE deficiency. Generated by immunoSEQ multiplex PCR, the TCRdb table keeps only in-frame clones and is missing some. The sample consists of some 25,000 clones, roughly 95% of them appearing once. CD4+CD127+ cells were sorted as the conventional CD4 T cells. The material sequenced was CD4+CD127+ conventional T cells sorted from PBMCs. These receptors originate from a human donor in good health.

This chain connects TRBV19 to TRBJ1-1; the D is unclear. CDR3 length equals 13 residues. The ends were cut back, 3 bases at V and 2 bases at J, with 7 bases in the middle. From germline, CDR1 is LNHDA and CDR2 SQIVND (reference sequence). CDR3 amino acids: CASSIRENTEAFF. Here the CDR3 DNA reads TGTGCCAGTAGTATTAGGGAAAACACTGAAGCTTTCTTT.

V is TRBV5-1 and J is TRBJ2-5; 9 bases align to TRBD2. CDR3 length: 14 residues. Trimming cost V 4 bases and J 5 bases; bases outside gene matches: 6. Germline V CDR1 and CDR2: SGHRS, YFSETQ. The CDR3 DNA is TGCGCCAGCAGCCCCTCAGCGGGAGGTGAGACCCAGTACTTC. Protein product: CASSPSAGGETQYF.

In nucleotides, the CDR3 is TGTGCCACCAGCAGAGAGATCGGTAGCGGGGGGGTATCCAAAAACATTCAGTACTTC. It codes for CATSREIGSGGVSKNIQYF. This chain connects TRBV15 to TRBJ2-4; 11 nucleotides align to TRBD2. The length of the CDR3 is 19 residues. Per germline, CDR1 LNHNV and CDR2 YYDKDF (reference sequence). The J segment lost 2 bases and the V segment lost 0 bases, leaving 9 bases of the junction unmatched.

This chain uses TRBV7-9 with TRBJ1-3; D might be TRBD1 (5 bases). Germline V CDR1 and CDR2: SEHNR, FQNEAQ (reference sequence). The length of the CDR3 is 16 residues. Trimming stripped 1 base from V and 4 bases from J, with 14 bases between. The CDR3 sequence: CASSLDVGRDGNTIYF. CDR3 nucleotides: TGTGCCAGCAGCTTAGACGTGGGCAGGGACGGAAACACCATATATTTT.

This rearrangement joins TRBV27 to TRBJ1-1; D not resolved. CDR1 is MNHEY, CDR2 SMNVEV, per germline (reference sequence). Trimming stripped 6 bases from V and 0 bases from J, with 5 bases between. The CDR3 runs to 12 residues. The CDR3 region is CASRQLNTEAFF. The DNA for the CDR3 is TGTGCCAGCAGACAATTGAACACTGAAGCTTTCTTT.

The J gene is TRBJ2-1, the V gene TRBV9; no firm D call. V was cut by 2 bases and J by 10 bases, with 10 bases left in between. In germline, CDR1 is SGDLS, CDR2 YYNGEE. The CDR3 is 12 amino acids. CDR3 DNA: TGTGCCAGCAGCGTCGACGGACCAGAGCAGTTCTTC. The encoded protein is CASSVDGPEQFF.

The rearrangement joins TRBV7-9 to TRBJ2-1, with 13 bases lining up with TRBD2. CDR1 is SEHNR and CDR2 is FQNEAQ in the germline V gene (reference sequence). This CDR3 contains 16 residues. After removal of 5 bases from V and 8 bases from J, the junction contained 9 bases not matched to a gene. The CDR3 loop is CASSIGTSGNHDEQFF. The CDR3 DNA follows: TGTGCCAGCAGCATCGGGACTAGCGGGAACCACGATGAGCAGTTCTTC.

The genes are TRBV5-1 and TRBJ2-7; TRBD1 aligns across 10 bases. The CDR3 extends over 15 amino acids. Germline assignment: CDR1 SGHRS and CDR2 YFSETQ. J was trimmed by 2 bases and V by 0 bases; bases with no gene match: 2. DNA of the CDR3: TGCGCCAGCAGCTTGGGGACAGGGGGGACCTACGAGCAGTACTTC. Translating gives CASSLGTGGTYEQYF.

This chain links TRBV11-3 with TRBJ2-1; TRBD1 aligns across 8 bases. The CDR3 spans 15 residues. Losses at the gene ends were 4 bases for V and 7 bases for J; bases not matched to a gene: 9. Germline V lookup: CDR1 SGHNT, CDR2 YENEEA. The CDR3 spells CASSSHGQGTNEQFF. The CDR3 nucleotides read TGTGCCAGCAGCTCCCACGGACAGGGTACGAATGAGCAGTTCTTC.

The chain joins TRBV2 to TRBJ1-1, with D possibly TRBD1 on 5 matching bases. Between the trimmed V and J ends, which lost 9 bases and 0 bases, there was a span of 17 bases. The CDR3 runs to 15 residues. CDR1 and CDR2 from the germline V gene are SNHLY and FYNNEI. The CDR3 sequence is CARAWPGSMNTEAFF. The CDR3 DNA reads as TGTGCCAGGGCCTGGCCAGGGAGCATGAACACTGAAGCTTTCTTT.

The chain couples TRBV19 to TRBJ2-3; D is ambiguous. This CDR3 has 12 amino acids. The germline V gene encodes CDR1 LNHDA and CDR2 SQIVND (reference sequence). V was clipped by 1 base and J by 5 bases, with 4 bases between them. As DNA, the CDR3 is TGTGCCAGTAGTATAGGAGGAGATACGCAGTATTTT. This encodes CASSIGGDTQYF.

The rearrangement links TRBV27 to TRBJ2-1; D might be TRBD2 (5 bases). V was cut by 2 bases and J by 0 bases, with 8 bases left in between. The CDR3 loop spans 15 amino acids. CDR1 and CDR2 (germline): MNHEY, SMNVEV (reference sequence). CDR3: CASSLEGSSYNEQFF. Written as DNA, the CDR3 is TGTGCCAGCAGTTTAGAGGGAAGCTCCTACAATGAGCAGTTCTTC.

A single count supports this clone. This rearrangement joins TRBV19 to TRBJ2-4, with 15 bases matching TRBD2. V shed 6 bases, J shed 1 base, and the junction held 7 bases outside the gene matches. CDR3 size: 18 residues. Germline CDR1 is LNHDA and CDR2 is SQIVND (reference sequence). CDR3 in DNA: TGTGCCAGTAGCAGGACTAGCGGGAGGGCCCCGGCCAAAAACATTCAGTACTTC. Its translation is CASSRTSGRAPAKNIQYF.

This chain uses TRBV7-3 with TRBJ1-1; D unresolved. CDR1 is SGHTA and CDR2 is FQGTGA in the germline V gene. V dropped 2 bases and J dropped 3 bases, with 7 bases sitting between them. This CDR3 is 13 amino acids long. CDR3 residues: CASSLVRDTEAFF. DNA of the CDR3: TGTGCCAGCAGCTTAGTTAGGGACACTGAAGCTTTCTTT.

V usage is TRBV7-9 and J usage is TRBJ1-1; the D gene is possibly TRBD1 (5 bases). The CDR3 loop spans 14 amino acids. V lost 5 bases to trimming and J lost 4 bases, with 14 bases between them. Germline V gene data show CDR1 as SEHNR and CDR2 as FQNEAQ (reference sequence). CDR3 in DNA: TGTGCCAGCAGCGGGCGGGTTGGGGGCACTGAAGCTTTCTTT. Its protein product is CASSGRVGGTEAFF.

The chain recombines TRBV6-5 with TRBJ1-2, with 10 bases matching TRBD1. This CDR3 spans 16 amino acids. Germline CDR1 is MNHEY and CDR2 is SVGAGI. Germline trimming cut 0 bases from V and 13 bases from J; bases unmatched to any gene: 14. This CDR3 reads CASSYSVTGGLGGSTF. CDR3 DNA sequence: TGTGCCAGCAGTTACTCGGTGACAGGGGGCTTGGGTGGAAGCACCTTC.

The gene calls are TRBV10-3 and TRBJ2-5; 10 positions agree with TRBD2. Germline loops: CDR1 ENHRY, CDR2 SYGVKD. V dropped 8 bases and J dropped 2; count of bases not matched to a gene: 8. The CDR3 contains 15 residues. The CDR3 sequence is CAIGATLAGQETQYF. CDR3 nucleotides: TGTGCCATCGGGGCAACACTAGCGGGGCAAGAGACCCAGTACTTC.

The chain employs TRBV4-2 and TRBJ1-3; 7 nucleotides agree with TRBD1. The germline V gene has CDR1 LGHNA and CDR2 YNFKEQ. Losses at the gene ends were 5 bases for V and 2 bases for J; bases not matched to a gene: 9. The CDR3 has 16 amino acids. The CDR3 loop is CASSGRQGSTGNTIYF. CDR3 bases: TGTGCCAGCAGCGGAAGACAGGGCTCGACTGGAAACACCATATATTTT.

The chain is built from TRBV7-2 and TRBJ1-2, with D perhaps TRBD1 (5 bases). CDR3 size: 16 residues. Trimming cost V 6 bases and J 2 bases, with 19 bases left between them. Germline CDR1 reads SGHTA; CDR2 reads FQGNSA. CDR3 coding DNA: TGTGCCAGCAGGCTTACCCCGGGACCCTTCAACTATGGCTACACCTTC. Protein sequence: CASRLTPGPFNYGYTF.